This T cell receptor beta chain stems from a study of cytomegalovirus exposure and HLA in healthy donors. PCR employed 60 Vbeta and 13 Jbeta primers. Only in-frame clones appear in the TCRdb table, and some are missing; sequencing was by immunoSEQ multiplex PCR. The sample is made up of about 160,000 clones, and the top ten hold approximately 2% of it. For this clone: Its antigen remains unknown.

Overall study findings and caveats: In most subjects, TCR beta sequences reportedly gave accurate predictions of HLA-A and HLA-B alleles. With high specificity and sensitivity, the classifier reportedly diagnosed cytomegalovirus status. For presence/absence analyses, sequencing depth was assumed to be roughly uniform across donors.

Trimming cost V 3 bases and J 0 bases; bases outside gene matches: 5. The CDR3 is 16 residues long. Germline CDR1 reads SGHRS; CDR2 reads YFSETQ. The sequence derives from a man aged 30 to 45 in good health and CMV-seronegative. This chain uses TRBV5-1 with TRBJ2-7, with TRBD1 identical over 11 bases. Sequencing used PBMCs. CDR3 loop: CASSWRTGGPSYEQYF. DNA of the CDR3: TGCGCCAGCAGCTGGCGGACAGGGGGCCCCTCCTACGAGCAGTACTTC.